Listed below are T cell receptor beta chains from one sample, sequenced in a study of shared clonotypes between healthy human individuals. Sequenced by immunoSEQ multiplex PCR; TCRdb stores in-frame clones only, minus some. The sample includes roughly 2.5 million clones, around 94% seen only once; the top ten take about 0.13%. The specimen was naive CD4+ T cells sorted from blood. These receptors were obtained from a young man in good health. Both conserved end residues are part of each CDR3. D genes are given only for firm matches. Clone sizes are given selectively: once, few, many, or a class where the clone is expanded.

TRBJ2-5 | TRBD2 | TRBV5-4 | . | TGTGCCAGCAGCCCTGGGACTAGCGGGATCTCGGAGACCCAGTACTTC | CASSPGTSGISETQYF
TRBJ1-2 | . | TRBV6-1 | . | TGTGCCAGCAGTGTTGGATATGGCTACACCTTC | CASSVGYGYTF
TRBJ2-7 | . | TRBV11-2 | . | TGTGCCAGCAGCTTAGTCTCCGGGAGTAGTTACGAGCAGTACTTC | CASSLVSGSSYEQYF
TRBJ1-1 | TRBD1 | TRBV6-1 | . | TGTGCCAGCAGTTTAACAGGGGGCACTGAAGCTTTCTTT | CASSLTGGTEAFF
TRBJ1-5 | TRBD1 | TRBV5-1 | . | TGCGCCAGCAGCTTGCAGGGGGGGCAGGCTCAGCCCCAGCATTTT | CASSLQGGQAQPQHF
TRBJ2-5 | TRBD2 | TRBV5-1 | once | TGCGCCAGCAGCTCATTCCGAACTAGCGGGGGAGAGACCCAGTACTTC | CASSSFRTSGGETQYF
TRBJ1-5 | . | TRBV6-5 | once | TGTGCCAGCAGTTACTATAGAAATAGCAATCAGCCCCAGCATTTT | CASSYYRNSNQPQHF
TRBJ2-2 | . | TRBV5-4 | . | TGTGCCAGCAGCCTCGTCGGAACGAACACCGGGGAGCTGTTTTTT | CASSLVGTNTGELFF
TRBJ1-2 | TRBD1 | TRBV11-2 | . | TGTGCCAGCAGCCCGGGACAGGGATATGGCTACACCTTC | CASSPGQGYGYTF
TRBJ1-6 | TRBD1 | TRBV6-5 | . | TGTGCCAGCAGTTCTCGGGACAGGGGCTATAATTCACCCCTCCACTTT | CASSSRDRGYNSPLHF
TRBJ2-2 | . | TRBV6-5 | . | TGTGCCAGCAGCCCCGGCCGGGGAAACACCGGGGAGCTGTTTTTT | CASSPGRGNTGELFF